This is a list of T cell receptor beta chains from one sample in a study of T-cell memory formation after mild COVID-19. TCRdb reanalysed the 5' RACE reads using MiXCR and keeps one entry per CDR3 protein. The table has roughly 89,000 distinct CDR3 sequences, roughly 16% seen once; the top ten hold approximately 40%. Material for sequencing was PBMCs or a T cell subset sorted from them (not recorded which). The receptors originated from a man younger than 35 who had mild COVID-19 (a few samples of this study predate the infection). Cell type and time point are not known. CDR3s include the opening cysteine and the closing phenylalanine or tryptophan. Size values are once, few and many counts, or a class for expanded clones, and some rows have none.

J: TRBJ1-5
V: TRBV12-3/TRBV12-4
size: -
CDR3: CASSLLGPNQPQHF

J: TRBJ2-2
V: TRBV15
size: -
CDR3: CATSSGTGDTGELFFF

J: TRBJ1-1
V: TRBV12-3/TRBV12-4
size: many
CDR3: CASSYTGLMNTEAFF

J: TRBJ1-1
V: TRBV2
size: -
CDR3: CASKPDAVRPEAFF

J: TRBJ2-3
V: TRBV29-1
size: -
CDR3: CSVEGDGVADTQYF

J: TRBJ2-5
V: TRBV28
size: many
CDR3: CASSLGAPGLAGAYLQETQYF

J: TRBJ2-6
V: TRBV20-1
size: -
CDR3: CSARGHRHPDSGANVLTF

J: TRBJ2-5
V: TRBV10-3
size: -
CDR3: CAISEEGIRETQYF

J: TRBJ2-7
V: TRBV7-2
size: -
CDR3: CASSPVGAYEQYF

J: TRBJ2-1
V: TRBV23-1
size: many
CDR3: CASRHPGLAGGNEQFF

J: TRBJ2-3
V: TRBV20-1
size: -
CDR3: CSARDGSSGGPSFSQYF

J: TRBJ2-3
V: TRBV6-5
size: many
CDR3: CASSYSITGTGRRDTQYF

J: TRBJ2-3
V: TRBV4-1
size: -
CDR3: CASRFSGGAVDTQYF

J: TRBJ1-1
V: TRBV7-8
size: once
CDR3: CASSSLQGATEAFF

J: TRBJ2-3
V: TRBV20-1
size: many
CDR3: CSARSEESSGGQTDTQYF

J: TRBJ1-2
V: TRBV29-1
size: -
CDR3: CSVAGGGDYGYTF

J: TRBJ1-1
V: TRBV4-1
size: few
CDR3: CASSYRGLGTEAFF

J: TRBJ1-1
V: TRBV9
size: -
CDR3: CASSLTGVRTEAFF

J: TRBJ2-3
V: TRBV7-2
size: -
CDR3: CASSSPGATDTQYF

J: TRBJ2-3
V: TRBV6-5
size: -
CDR3: CASSTGGRSTDTQYF

J: TRBJ2-5
V: TRBV9
size: -
CDR3: CASSVGRGGPQETQYF

J: TRBJ2-7
V: TRBV13
size: many
CDR3: CASSLRGLSYEQYF

J: TRBJ2-5
V: TRBV5-5
size: -
CDR3: CASSHRETQYF

J: TRBJ2-1
V: TRBV20-1
size: few
CDR3: CSARVTSGVYNEQFF

J: TRBJ2-3
V: TRBV7-3
size: many
CDR3: CASSLGGVGSDTQYF

J: TRBJ2-1
V: TRBV5-1
size: -
CDR3: CASRFTLTGNNEQFF

J: TRBJ2-3
V: TRBV24-1
size: few
CDR3: CATSDNRDSADTQYF

J: TRBJ1-1
V: TRBV12-3/TRBV12-4
size: few
CDR3: CASSLAGTGTREAFF

J: TRBJ2-1
V: TRBV5-1
size: -
CDR3: CASRTDSSYNEQFF

J: TRBJ2-1
V: TRBV29-1
size: few
CDR3: CSVERDDNEQFF

J: TRBJ2-7
V: TRBV5-5
size: few
CDR3: CASSLLTGGREQYF

J: TRBJ2-5
V: TRBV4-1
size: few
CDR3: CASSQVGTQETQYF

J: TRBJ2-2
V: TRBV7-9
size: -
CDR3: CASSRLAGDTGELFF

J: TRBJ2-5
V: TRBV4-1
size: -
CDR3: CASSWTEFKETQYF

J: TRBJ1-2
V: TRBV7-9
size: -
CDR3: CASSLSAAAYGYTF

J: TRBJ2-7
V: TRBV4-1
size: many
CDR3: CASSHDRIYEQYF

J: TRBJ1-2
V: TRBV7-3
size: few
CDR3: CASSTTGHPYDGYTF

J: TRBJ2-7
V: TRBV7-9
size: few
CDR3: CASSLGAKPYEQYF

J: TRBJ2-3
V: TRBV4-1
size: many
CDR3: CASSRGVLVGDTQYF

J: TRBJ1-5
V: TRBV7-2
size: many
CDR3: CASSLEGGQLFAQHF

J: TRBJ2-2
V: TRBV4-1
size: large
CDR3: CASSQAGPRTGELFF

J: TRBJ1-1
V: TRBV12-3/TRBV12-4
size: few
CDR3: CASSFATPEAFF

J: TRBJ1-1
V: TRBV4-1
size: few
CDR3: CASSQDWMNTEAFF

J: TRBJ2-7
V: TRBV20-1
size: -
CDR3: CSADTHDPNEQYF

J: TRBJ2-5
V: TRBV20-1
size: few
CDR3: CSASILAGGQQETQYF

J: TRBJ2-2
V: TRBV4-3
size: few
CDR3: CASSQEDSLGGELFF

J: TRBJ2-1
V: TRBV15
size: many
CDR3: CATSRDSGNEQFF

J: TRBJ2-1
V: TRBV6-2/TRBV6-3
size: -
CDR3: CASKLRAGRTDEQFF

J: TRBJ2-2
V: TRBV6-5
size: few
CDR3: CASSKGGELFF

J: TRBJ1-3
V: TRBV29-1
size: -
CDR3: CSVEVVGTIYF

J: TRBJ2-3
V: TRBV20-1
size: few
CDR3: CSARHLEGGQGDTQYF

J: TRBJ2-1
V: TRBV7-6
size: many
CDR3: CASSLGRAGPQFF

J: TRBJ1-3
V: TRBV4-1
size: -
CDR3: CASSQSAGTSGNTIYF

J: TRBJ1-1
V: TRBV4-1
size: -
CDR3: CASRQSSWTEAFF

J: TRBJ2-2
V: TRBV4-1
size: -
CDR3: CASSQDPGRGGGELFF

J: TRBJ2-7
V: TRBV4-1
size: -
CDR3: CASSQGHASYEQYF

J: TRBJ1-1
V: TRBV7-9
size: -
CDR3: CASSSRSPEAFF